This section outlines one T cell receptor (beta chain) sequence together with its context. Its antigen is not yet known. No base quality values were provided; no much bigger clone lies one nucleotide off. Libraries were constructed by the immunoSEQ multiplex PCR assay. Sourced from immuneACCESS, this table was stored by TCRdb with only in-frame sequences that have V and J called. A share of the clones is absent; for the studies checked, an unresolved V gene accounts for under half, and the remainder has no known explanation. The sample table records under 90,000 clones; around 94% of these occur just once. In total, the top ten clones hold approximately 0.25% of the sample. For CDR1 and CDR2, the germline V gene (reference sequence) lists MNHEY and SMNVEV. The CDR3 numbers 17 residues from cysteine through phenylalanine. Just CDR3 DNA is preserved here, 51 bases in frame from base 1. For this chain, trimming is 6 bases at the V end and 4 bases at the J end, and the number of junction bases without a gene match is 8.

The record originates from a study of technical replicates of blood from several donors (dated by TCRdb to 2015 to 2018). This receptor chain uses TRBV27 and TRBJ2-3; 15 central nucleotides agree with TRBD2. The sequenced sample was T cells isolated from PBMCs. The sequence was collected from a human donor in good health. The DNA is as follows: TGTGCCAGCAGACTTGGGACTAGCGGGGGGTTGTCAGATACGCAGTATTTT. This codes for CASRLGTSGGLSDTQYF.